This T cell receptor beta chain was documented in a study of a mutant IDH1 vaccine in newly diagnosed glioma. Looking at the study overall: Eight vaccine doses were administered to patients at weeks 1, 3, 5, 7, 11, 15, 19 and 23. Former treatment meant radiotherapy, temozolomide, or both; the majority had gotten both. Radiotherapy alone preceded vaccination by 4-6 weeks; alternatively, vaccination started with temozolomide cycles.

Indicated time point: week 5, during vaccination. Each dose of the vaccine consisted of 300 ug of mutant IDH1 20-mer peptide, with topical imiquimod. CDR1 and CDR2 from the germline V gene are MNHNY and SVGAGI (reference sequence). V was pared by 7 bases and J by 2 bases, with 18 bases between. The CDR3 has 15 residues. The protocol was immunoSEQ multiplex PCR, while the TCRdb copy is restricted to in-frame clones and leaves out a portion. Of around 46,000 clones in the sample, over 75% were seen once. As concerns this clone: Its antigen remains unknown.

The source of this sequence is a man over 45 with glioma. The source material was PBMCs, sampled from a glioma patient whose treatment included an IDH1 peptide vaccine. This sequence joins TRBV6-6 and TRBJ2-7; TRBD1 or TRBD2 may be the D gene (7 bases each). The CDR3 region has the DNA TGTGCCAGCACCCCAGGGGGGGCTAAGGCCTACGAGCAGTACTTC. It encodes CASTPGGAKAYEQYF.